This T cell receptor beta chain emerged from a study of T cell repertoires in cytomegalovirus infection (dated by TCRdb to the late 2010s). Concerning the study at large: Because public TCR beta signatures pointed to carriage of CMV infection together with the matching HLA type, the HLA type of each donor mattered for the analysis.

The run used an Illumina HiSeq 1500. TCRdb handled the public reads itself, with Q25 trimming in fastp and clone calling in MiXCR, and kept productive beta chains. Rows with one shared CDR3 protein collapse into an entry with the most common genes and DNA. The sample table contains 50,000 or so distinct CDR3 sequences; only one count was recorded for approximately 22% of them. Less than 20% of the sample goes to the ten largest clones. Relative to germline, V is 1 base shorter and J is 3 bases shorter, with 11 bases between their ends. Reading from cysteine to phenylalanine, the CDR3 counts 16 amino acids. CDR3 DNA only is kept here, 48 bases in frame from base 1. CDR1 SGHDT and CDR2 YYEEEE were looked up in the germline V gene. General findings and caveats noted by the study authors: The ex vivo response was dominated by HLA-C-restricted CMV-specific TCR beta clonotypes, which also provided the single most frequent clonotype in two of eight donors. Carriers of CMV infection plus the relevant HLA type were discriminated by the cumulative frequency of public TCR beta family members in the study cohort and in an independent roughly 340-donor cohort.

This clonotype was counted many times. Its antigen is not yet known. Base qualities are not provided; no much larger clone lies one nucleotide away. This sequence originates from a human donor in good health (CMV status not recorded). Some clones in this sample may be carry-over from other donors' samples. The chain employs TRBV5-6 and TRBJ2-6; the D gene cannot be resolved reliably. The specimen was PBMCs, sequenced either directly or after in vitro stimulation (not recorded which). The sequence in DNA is TGTGCCAGCAGCTTGCCCGGGTTGGGTGGGGCCAACGTCCTGACTTTC. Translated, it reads CASSLPGLGGANVLTF.